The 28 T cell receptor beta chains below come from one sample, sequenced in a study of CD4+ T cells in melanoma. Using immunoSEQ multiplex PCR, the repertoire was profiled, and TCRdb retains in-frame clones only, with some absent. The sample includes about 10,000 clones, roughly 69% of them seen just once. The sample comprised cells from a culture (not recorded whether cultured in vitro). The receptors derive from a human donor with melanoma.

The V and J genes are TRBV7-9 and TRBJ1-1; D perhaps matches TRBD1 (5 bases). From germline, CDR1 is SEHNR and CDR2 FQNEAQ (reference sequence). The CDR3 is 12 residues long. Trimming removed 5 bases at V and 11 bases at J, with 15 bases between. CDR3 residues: CASSPGWGRAFF. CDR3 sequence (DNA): TGTGCCAGCAGCCCCGGCTGGGGGAGGGCTTTCTTT.

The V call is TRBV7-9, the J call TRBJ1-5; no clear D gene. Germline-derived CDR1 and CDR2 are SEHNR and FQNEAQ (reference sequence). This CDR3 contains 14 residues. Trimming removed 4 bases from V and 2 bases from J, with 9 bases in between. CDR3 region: CASSSLGGNQPQHF. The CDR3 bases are TGTGCCAGCAGCTCGTTAGGTGGCAATCAGCCCCAGCATTTT.

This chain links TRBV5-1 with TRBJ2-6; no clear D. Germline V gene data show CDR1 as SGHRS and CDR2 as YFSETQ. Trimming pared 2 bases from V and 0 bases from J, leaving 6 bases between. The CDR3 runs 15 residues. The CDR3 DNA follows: TGCGCCAGCAGCTTATCGTCCTCTGGGGCCAACGTCCTGACTTTC. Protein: CASSLSSSGANVLTF.

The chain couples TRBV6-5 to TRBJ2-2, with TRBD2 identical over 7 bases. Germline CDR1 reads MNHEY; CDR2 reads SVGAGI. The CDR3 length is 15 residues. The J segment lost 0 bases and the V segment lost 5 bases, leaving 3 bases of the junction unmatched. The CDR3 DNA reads TGTGCCAGCAGTCTCGGGACTACGAACACCGGGGAGCTGTTTTTT. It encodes CASSLGTTNTGELFF.

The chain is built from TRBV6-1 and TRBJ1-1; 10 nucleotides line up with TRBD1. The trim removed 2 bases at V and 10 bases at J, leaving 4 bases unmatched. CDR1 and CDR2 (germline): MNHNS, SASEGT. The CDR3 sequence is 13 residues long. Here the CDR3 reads CASSEIRDRGAFF. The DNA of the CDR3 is TGTGCCAGCAGTGAAATCCGGGACAGGGGAGCTTTCTTT.

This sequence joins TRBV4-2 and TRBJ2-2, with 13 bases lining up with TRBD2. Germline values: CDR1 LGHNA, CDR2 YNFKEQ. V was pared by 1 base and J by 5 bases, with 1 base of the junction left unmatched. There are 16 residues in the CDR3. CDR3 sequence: CASSQATSGGTGELFF. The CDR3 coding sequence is TGTGCCAGCAGCCAAGCGACTAGCGGGGGGACCGGGGAGCTGTTTTTT.

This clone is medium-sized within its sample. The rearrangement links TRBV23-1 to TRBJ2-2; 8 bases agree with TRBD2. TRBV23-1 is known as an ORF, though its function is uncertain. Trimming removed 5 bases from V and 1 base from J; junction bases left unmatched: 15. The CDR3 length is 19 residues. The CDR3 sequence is CASSKGCRAGGENTGELFF. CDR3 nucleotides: TGCGCCAGCAGTAAGGGTTGCAGGGCGGGGGGTGAGAACACCGGGGAGCTGTTTTTT.

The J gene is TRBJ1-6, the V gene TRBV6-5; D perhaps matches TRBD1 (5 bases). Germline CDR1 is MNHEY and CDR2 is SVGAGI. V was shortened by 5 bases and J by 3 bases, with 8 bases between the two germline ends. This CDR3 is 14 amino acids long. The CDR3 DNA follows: TGTGCCAGCAGTGAGAGGGGCTATAATTCACCCCTCCACTTT. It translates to CASSERGYNSPLHF.

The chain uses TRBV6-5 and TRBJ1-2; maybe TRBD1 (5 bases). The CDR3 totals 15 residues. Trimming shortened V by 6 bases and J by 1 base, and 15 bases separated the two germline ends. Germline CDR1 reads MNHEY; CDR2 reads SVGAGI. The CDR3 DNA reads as TGTGCCAGCAGCCCTCGGGGGGTTTATAACTATGGCTACACCTTC. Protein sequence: CASSPRGVYNYGYTF.

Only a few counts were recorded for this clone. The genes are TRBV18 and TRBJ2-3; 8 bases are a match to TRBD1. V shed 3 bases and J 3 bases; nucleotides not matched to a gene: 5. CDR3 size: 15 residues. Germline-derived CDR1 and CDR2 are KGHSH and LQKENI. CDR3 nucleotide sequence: TGTGCCAGCTCACCTTCCGACAGGGGAACAGATACGCAGTATTTT. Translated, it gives CASSPSDRGTDTQYF.

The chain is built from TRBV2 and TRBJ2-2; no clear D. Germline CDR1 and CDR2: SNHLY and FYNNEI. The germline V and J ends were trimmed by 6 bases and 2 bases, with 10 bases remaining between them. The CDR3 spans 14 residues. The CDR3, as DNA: TGTGCCAGCAGAGTGGGCATTAACACCGGGGAGCTGTTTTTT. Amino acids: CASRVGINTGELFF.

In DNA, the CDR3 is TGTGCCACCTCGACTAGCGGGGGATTCTCAGATACGCAGTATTTT. Residues: CATSTSGGFSDTQYF. V and J are TRBV2 and TRBJ2-3, with 12 bases aligning to TRBD2. Per the germline V gene, CDR1 is SNHLY and CDR2 is FYNNEI. The V segment lost 10 bases and the J segment 4 bases; nucleotides outside the gene matches: 9. The CDR3 contains 15 residues.

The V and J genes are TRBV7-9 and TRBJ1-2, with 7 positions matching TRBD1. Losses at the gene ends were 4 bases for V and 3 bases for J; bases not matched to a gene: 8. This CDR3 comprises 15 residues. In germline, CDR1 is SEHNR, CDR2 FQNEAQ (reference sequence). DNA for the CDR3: TGTGCCAGCAGCTCGTGGACAGGCGGCGACTATGGCTACACCTTC. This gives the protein CASSSWTGGDYGYTF.

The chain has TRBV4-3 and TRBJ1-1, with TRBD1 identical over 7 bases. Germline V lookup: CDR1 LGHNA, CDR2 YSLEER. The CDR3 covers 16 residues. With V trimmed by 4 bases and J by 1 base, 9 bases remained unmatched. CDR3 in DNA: TGCGCCAGCAGCCGCGGGACCGGGACAGCGAACACTGAAGCTTTCTTT. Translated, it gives CASSRGTGTANTEAFF.

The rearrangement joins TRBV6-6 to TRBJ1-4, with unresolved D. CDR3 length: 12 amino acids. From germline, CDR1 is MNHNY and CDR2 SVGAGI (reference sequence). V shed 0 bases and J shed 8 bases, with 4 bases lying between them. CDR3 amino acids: CASSYSGEKLFF. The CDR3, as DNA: TGTGCCAGCAGTTACTCCGGGGAAAAACTGTTTTTT.

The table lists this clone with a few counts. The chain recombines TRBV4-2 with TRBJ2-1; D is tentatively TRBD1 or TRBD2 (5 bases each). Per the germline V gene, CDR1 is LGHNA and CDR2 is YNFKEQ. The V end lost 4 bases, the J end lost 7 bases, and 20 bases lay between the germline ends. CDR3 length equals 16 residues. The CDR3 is CASSPLGTGPSNEQFF. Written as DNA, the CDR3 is TGTGCCAGCAGCCCCTTAGGGACGGGGCCCTCGAATGAGCAGTTCTTC.

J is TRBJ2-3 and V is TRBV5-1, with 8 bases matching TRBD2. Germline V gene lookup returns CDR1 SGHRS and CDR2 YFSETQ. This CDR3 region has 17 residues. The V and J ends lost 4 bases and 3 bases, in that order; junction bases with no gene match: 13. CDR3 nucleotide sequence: TGCGCCAGCAGCCCCCCGCCAAGCGGGGGAAGGACAGATACGCAGTATTTT. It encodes CASSPPPSGGRTDTQYF.

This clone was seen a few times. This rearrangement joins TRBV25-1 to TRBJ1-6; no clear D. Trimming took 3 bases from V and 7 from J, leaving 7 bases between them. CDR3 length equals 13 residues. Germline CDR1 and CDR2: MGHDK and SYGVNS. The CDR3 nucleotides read TGTGCCAGCAGTGAGACGAAAAATTCACCCCTCCACTTT. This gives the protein CASSETKNSPLHF.

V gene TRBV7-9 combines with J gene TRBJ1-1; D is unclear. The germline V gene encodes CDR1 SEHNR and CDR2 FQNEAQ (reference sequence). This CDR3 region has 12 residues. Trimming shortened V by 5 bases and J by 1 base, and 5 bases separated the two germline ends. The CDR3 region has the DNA TGTGCCAGCAGCGTTTCGAACACTGAAGCTTTCTTT. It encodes CASSVSNTEAFF.

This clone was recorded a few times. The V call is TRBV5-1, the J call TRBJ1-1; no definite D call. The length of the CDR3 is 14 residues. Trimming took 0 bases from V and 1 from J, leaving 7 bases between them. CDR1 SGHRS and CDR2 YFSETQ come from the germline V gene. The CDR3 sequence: CASSLGHGNTEAFF. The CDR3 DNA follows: TGCGCCAGCAGCTTGGGACACGGGAACACTGAAGCTTTCTTT.

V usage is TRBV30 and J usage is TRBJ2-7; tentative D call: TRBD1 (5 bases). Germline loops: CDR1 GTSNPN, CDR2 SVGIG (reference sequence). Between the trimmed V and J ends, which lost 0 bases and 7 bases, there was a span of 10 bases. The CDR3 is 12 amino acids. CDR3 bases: TGTGCCTGGAGTGTAGGGGTAGGGGAGCAGTACTTC. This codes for CAWSVGVGEQYF.

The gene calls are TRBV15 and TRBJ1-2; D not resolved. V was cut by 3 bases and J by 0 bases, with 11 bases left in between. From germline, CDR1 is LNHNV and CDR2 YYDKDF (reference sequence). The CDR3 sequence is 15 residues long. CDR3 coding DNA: TGTGCCACCAGCAGTCCTTCGACCGCTAACTATGGCTACACCTTC. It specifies CATSSPSTANYGYTF.

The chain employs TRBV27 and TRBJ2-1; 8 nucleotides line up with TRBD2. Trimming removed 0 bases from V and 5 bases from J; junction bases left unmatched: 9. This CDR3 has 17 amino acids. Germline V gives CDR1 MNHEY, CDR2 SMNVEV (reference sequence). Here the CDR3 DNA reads TGTGCCAGCAGTTTATCAGTTTCGGGGGGGGAGGACAATGAGCAGTTCTTC. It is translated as CASSLSVSGGEDNEQFF.

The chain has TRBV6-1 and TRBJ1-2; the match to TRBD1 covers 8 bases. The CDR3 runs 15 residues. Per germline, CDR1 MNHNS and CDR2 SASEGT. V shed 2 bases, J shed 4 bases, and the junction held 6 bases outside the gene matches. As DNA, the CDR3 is TGTGCCAGCAGTGAACAGGGGGCTGATGGCTATGGCTACACCTTC. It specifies CASSEQGADGYGYTF.

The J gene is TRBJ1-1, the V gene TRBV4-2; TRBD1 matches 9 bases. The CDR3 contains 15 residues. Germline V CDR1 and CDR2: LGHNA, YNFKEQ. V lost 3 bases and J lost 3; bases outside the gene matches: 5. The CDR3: CASSQSGTGYTEAFF. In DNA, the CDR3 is TGTGCCAGCAGCCAGTCCGGGACAGGGTACACTGAAGCTTTCTTT.

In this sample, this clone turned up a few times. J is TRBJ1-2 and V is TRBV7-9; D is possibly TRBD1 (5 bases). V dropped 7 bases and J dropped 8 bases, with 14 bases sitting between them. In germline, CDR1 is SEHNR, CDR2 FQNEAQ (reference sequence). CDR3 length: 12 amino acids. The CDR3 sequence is CASTPGWGGYTF. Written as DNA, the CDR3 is TGTGCCAGCACCCCCGGGTGGGGGGGCTACACCTTC. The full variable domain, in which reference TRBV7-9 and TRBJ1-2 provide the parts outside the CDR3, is DTGVSQNPRHKITKRGQNVTFRCDPISEHNRLYWYRQTLGQGPEFLTYFQNEAQLEKSRLLSDRFSAERPKGSFSTLEIQRTEQGDSAMYLCASTPGWGGYTFGSGTRLTVV.

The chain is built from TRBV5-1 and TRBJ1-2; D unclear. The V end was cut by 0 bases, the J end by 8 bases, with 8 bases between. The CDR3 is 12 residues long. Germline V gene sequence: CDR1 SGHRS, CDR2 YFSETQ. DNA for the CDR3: TGCGCCAGCAGCTTGGATTTGGGGGGCTACACCTTC. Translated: CASSLDLGGYTF.

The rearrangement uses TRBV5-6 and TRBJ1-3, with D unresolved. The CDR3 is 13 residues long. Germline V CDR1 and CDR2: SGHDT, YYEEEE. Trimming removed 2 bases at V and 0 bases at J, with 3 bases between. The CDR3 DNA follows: TGTGCCAGCAGCTTTTTCTCTGGAAACACCATATATTTT. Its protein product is CASSFFSGNTIYF.